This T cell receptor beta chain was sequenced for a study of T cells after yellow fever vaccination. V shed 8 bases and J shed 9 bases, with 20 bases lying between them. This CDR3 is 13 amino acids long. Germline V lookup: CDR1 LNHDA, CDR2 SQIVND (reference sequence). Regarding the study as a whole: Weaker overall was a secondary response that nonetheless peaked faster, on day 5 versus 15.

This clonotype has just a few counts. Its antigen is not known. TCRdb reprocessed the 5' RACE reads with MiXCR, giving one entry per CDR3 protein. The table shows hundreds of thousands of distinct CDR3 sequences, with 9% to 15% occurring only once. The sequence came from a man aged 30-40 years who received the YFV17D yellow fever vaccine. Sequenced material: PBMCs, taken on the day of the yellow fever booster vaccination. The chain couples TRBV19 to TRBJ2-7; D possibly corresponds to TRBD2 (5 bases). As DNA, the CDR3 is TGTGCCAGTTCAATTTCCGCGAGAGAGGGGCAGTACTTC. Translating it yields CASSISAREGQYF. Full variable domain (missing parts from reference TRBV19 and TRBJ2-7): DGGITQSPKYLFRKEGQNVTLSCEQNLNHDAMYWYRQDPGQGLRLIYYSQIVNDFQKGDIAEGYSVSREKKESFPLTVTSAQKNPTAFYLCASSISAREGQYFGPGTRLTVT.